These 27 T cell receptor beta chains were all obtained from the same sample, sequenced in a study of T-cell reconstitution after alpha-beta-depleted transplantation in children. Unique molecular identifiers were built into the TCRbeta library. TCRdb reprocessed the PCR reads via MiXCR and lists one record per CDR3 protein. Of about 830,000 distinct CDR3 sequences in the sample, approximately 15% were seen once. The sample here was PBMCs, mostly from graft donor cells, taken 360 days after TCRalphabeta/CD19-depleted stem cell transplant. The receptors were sampled from a male patient between 10 and 17 years old who had a stem cell transplant for acute lymphoblastic leukemia, so the T cells may come from the graft donor.

This chain uses TRBV11-2 with TRBJ2-4; D remains unclear. CDR3 length: 16 residues. Trimming pared 1 base from V and 0 bases from J, leaving 10 bases between. Germline V gene data show CDR1 as SGHAT and CDR2 as FQNNGV. CDR3 residues: CASSLGTAIAKNIQYF. DNA of the CDR3: TGTGCCAGCAGCTTAGGGACGGCCATAGCCAAAAACATTCAGTACTTC.

V is TRBV6-1 and J is TRBJ1-1; D perhaps matches TRBD1 (5 bases). The germline CDR1 and CDR2 sequences are MNHNS and SASEGT. V lost 7 bases, J lost 4 bases, and 16 bases lay in between. The CDR3 consists of 14 residues. CDR3 protein: CASILGEGITEAFF. In DNA form, the CDR3 reads TGTGCCAGCATCCTCGGGGAGGGGATCACTGAAGCTTTCTTT.

A few counts support this clonotype. The genes are TRBV7-7 and TRBJ2-7; a possible D gene is TRBD2 (5 bases). Germline V gene data show CDR1 as SSHAT and CDR2 as FNYEAQ (reference sequence). The CDR3 loop spans 16 amino acids. The V gene lost 1 base and the J gene lost 1 base, with 14 bases spanning the gap. The CDR3 DNA reads TGTGCCAGCAGCTTAGTCAGAGGGCGTTCGTCCTACGAGCAGTACTTC. Translation: CASSLVRGRSSYEQYF.

The chain is built from TRBV9 and TRBJ2-2; 12 bases agree with TRBD2. Germline V gene sequence: CDR1 SGDLS, CDR2 YYNGEE. This CDR3 contains 15 residues. V was clipped by 3 bases and J by 4 bases; unmatched bases: 1. CDR3 sequence: CASSGLAGATGELFF. Here the CDR3 DNA reads TGTGCCAGCAGCGGACTAGCGGGAGCCACCGGGGAGCTGTTTTTT.

This clonotype was observed at least ten times. The chain employs TRBV7-2 and TRBJ2-3; TRBD2 matches 9 bases. Germline loops: CDR1 SGHTA, CDR2 FQGNSA. Trimming cost V 3 bases and J 5 bases; bases outside gene matches: 9. The CDR3 length is 16 residues. The CDR3 DNA reads TGTGCCAGCAGCTTGCGTACTAGCGGGCGGGGAGATACGCAGTATTTT. The encoded protein is CASSLRTSGRGDTQYF.

A single count supports this clonotype. CDR3 loop: CSARQGANEQFF. The CDR3 DNA reads TGCAGTGCAAGACAGGGGGCCAATGAGCAGTTCTTC. This sequence joins TRBV20-1 and TRBJ2-1; 10 bases fit TRBD1. Germline CDR1 reads DFQATT; CDR2 reads SNEGSKA (reference sequence). This CDR3 spans 12 amino acids. V lost 6 bases, J lost 6 bases, and 2 bases stayed unmatched.

There are many counts of this clonotype. V usage is TRBV4-2 and J usage is TRBJ2-5; 9 bases fit TRBD2. V was pared by 3 bases and J by 4 bases, with 9 bases of the junction left unmatched. The CDR3 spans 16 residues. From germline, CDR1 is LGHNA and CDR2 YNFKEQ. The CDR3 protein is CASSQRASGMIETQYF. The CDR3 DNA sequence: TGTGCCAGCAGCCAGAGGGCTAGCGGGATGATAGAGACCCAGTACTTC.

The CDR3 protein is CASSFHLRRTGVSYEQYF. CDR3 DNA sequence: TGTGCCAGCAGCTTCCACCTTCGACGGACAGGCGTCTCCTACGAGCAGTACTTC. The gene calls are TRBV5-5 and TRBJ2-7, with TRBD1 identical over 7 bases. CDR1 SGHKS and CDR2 YYEKEE come from the germline V gene (reference sequence). The CDR3 totals 18 residues. After removal of 2 bases from V and 0 bases from J, the junction contained 14 bases not matched to a gene.

The chain has TRBV29-1 and TRBJ2-4; D is uncertain. Germline values: CDR1 SQVTM, CDR2 ANQGSEA. Trimming pared 5 bases from V and 2 bases from J, leaving 10 bases between. The CDR3 length is 13 residues. The CDR3 DNA follows: TGCAGCGTTCTTCACAGCCCCAAAAACATTCAGTACTTC. Its protein is CSVLHSPKNIQYF. The full variable domain, its missing parts supplied by reference TRBV29-1 and TRBJ2-4, is SAVISQKPSRDICQRGTSLTIQCQVDSQVTMMFWYRQQPGQSLTLIATANQGSEATYESGFVIDKFPISRPNLTFSTLTVSNMSPEDSSIYLCSVLHSPKNIQYFGAGTRLSVL.

This clonotype was observed a few times. The rearrangement links TRBV5-1 to TRBJ2-5, with TRBD2 identical over 8 bases. V was pared by 0 bases and J by 4 bases, with 5 bases of the junction left unmatched. This CDR3 is built from 15 residues. Germline lookup yields CDR1 SGHRS and CDR2 YFSETQ. The CDR3: CASSLGLANGETQYF. The CDR3 DNA follows: TGCGCCAGCAGCTTGGGACTAGCGAACGGAGAGACCCAGTACTTC.

The chain carries TRBV27 and TRBJ2-7, with TRBD2 identical over 9 bases. Per the germline V gene, CDR1 is MNHEY and CDR2 is SMNVEV (reference sequence). The junction had 4 bases not matched to a gene; V was cut back by 2 bases and J by 2 bases. The CDR3 runs 15 residues. CDR3 nucleotides: TGTGCCAGCAGTTTAACGGGACTAGCCCCCTACGAGCAGTACTTC. This sequence encodes CASSLTGLAPYEQYF.

In this sample, this clonotype turned up a few times. The chain recombines TRBV2 with TRBJ2-1; TRBD2 matches 8 bases. Germline loops: CDR1 SNHLY, CDR2 FYNNEI. The CDR3 is 15 amino acids. Unmatched junction bases numbered 11, after V lost 6 bases and J lost 7 bases. The CDR3 reads CASRTGTSQSNEQFF. The CDR3 DNA reads as TGTGCCAGCAGAACCGGGACTAGTCAGTCAAATGAGCAGTTCTTC.

This sequence joins TRBV7-8 and TRBJ2-1; no clear D gene. With 5 bases removed from V and 9 bases from J, the gap between germline ends came to 8 bases. The CDR3 is 11 amino acids. From germline, CDR1 is SGHVS and CDR2 FQNEAQ. The CDR3 is CASSRAPEQFF. CDR3 coding DNA: TGTGCCAGCAGCCGTGCACCTGAGCAGTTCTTC.

This clonotype came up a few times. V is TRBV3-1 and J is TRBJ1-1; weak D call: TRBD1 (5 bases). Germline V gene sequence: CDR1 LGHDT, CDR2 YNNKEL (reference sequence). This CDR3 is 14 amino acids long. V shed 3 bases and J shed 3 bases, with 11 bases lying between them. This chain's CDR3 is CASSQMGGDTEAFF. The CDR3, as DNA: TGTGCCAGCAGCCAGATGGGGGGAGACACTGAAGCTTTCTTT.

The chain employs TRBV29-1 and TRBJ2-3; D is undetermined. Per germline, CDR1 SQVTM and CDR2 ANQGSEA. The CDR3 spans 13 residues. The CDR3 sequence: CRVGHLAADTQYF. CDR3 nucleotide sequence: TGCAGGGTCGGTCATTTGGCCGCAGATACGCAGTATTTT.

The rearrangement joins TRBV4-1 to TRBJ2-1; 9 nucleotides agree with TRBD2. The CDR3 is 19 amino acids. Germline CDR1 reads MGHRA; CDR2 reads YSYEKL. The junction had 15 bases not matched to a gene; V was cut back by 0 bases and J by 6 bases. This CDR3 is CASSQDHGGVAGGVNEQFF. In DNA form, the CDR3 reads TGCGCCAGCAGCCAAGATCACGGGGGAGTCGCGGGAGGGGTCAATGAGCAGTTCTTC.

This clonotype was counted ten times or more. The gene calls are TRBV3-1 and TRBJ1-4; weak D call: TRBD1 (6 bases). This CDR3 is built from 15 residues. The V gene's germline CDR1 is LGHDT and CDR2 YNNKEL (reference sequence). Trimming left V 2 bases short and J 8 bases short, with 15 bases between. This chain's CDR3 is CASSQYRAGEEKLFF. In nucleotides, the CDR3 is TGTGCCAGCAGCCAATACAGGGCCGGCGAAGAAAAACTGTTTTTT.

V gene TRBV25-1 combines with J gene TRBJ2-3; D possibly corresponds to TRBD2 (6 bases). Per the germline V gene, CDR1 is MGHDK and CDR2 is SYGVNS. Trimming shortened V by 2 bases and J by 0 bases, and 21 bases separated the two germline ends. The CDR3 runs 19 residues. CDR3 amino acids: CASSETGASVYPSTDTQYF. CDR3 nucleotide sequence: TGTGCCAGCAGTGAAACGGGAGCTAGCGTTTACCCTAGCACAGATACGCAGTATTTT.

This clonotype appeared many times. The chain links TRBV5-1 to TRBJ2-7; 8 bases match TRBD1. V was pared by 0 bases and J by 5 bases, with 7 bases of the junction left unmatched. The CDR3 consists of 15 residues. Germline CDR1 reads SGHRS; CDR2 reads YFSETQ. CDR3 bases: TGCGCCAGCAGCTTGGAGGCAGGGGGCCCCGACGAGCAGTACTTC. As protein: CASSLEAGGPDEQYF.

This chain links TRBV4-1 with TRBJ1-1; the D is unclear. The germline V and J ends were trimmed by 6 bases and 0 bases, with 5 bases remaining between them. Germline lookup yields CDR1 MGHRA and CDR2 YSYEKL. The CDR3 has 12 residues. CDR3 sequence: CASRSVNTEAFF. CDR3 bases: TGCGCCAGCAGGTCAGTGAACACTGAAGCTTTCTTT.

This clonotype was counted many times. The V gene is TRBV24-1, the J gene TRBJ2-1; D tentatively reads TRBD1 or TRBD2 (7 bases each). The germline V gene encodes CDR1 KGHDR and CDR2 SFDVKD. The V and J ends lost 10 bases and 5 bases respectively, with 20 bases between them. The CDR3 contains 15 residues. CDR3 bases: TGTGCCACTTACAGGGGCGGGAGCAGCGACAATGAGCAGTTCTTC. Encoded protein: CATYRGGSSDNEQFF.

The chain combines TRBV6-2 or TRBV6-3 with TRBJ2-1; 7 positions match TRBD2. There are 14 residues in the CDR3. Germline CDR1 is MNHEY and CDR2 is SVGEGT. J was trimmed by 4 bases and V by 6 bases; bases with no gene match: 6. This CDR3 is CASRTGLVYNEQFF. The CDR3 nucleotides are TGTGCCAGCAGAACAGGACTAGTTTACAATGAGCAGTTCTTC.

This clonotype was counted ten times or more. Here the CDR3 DNA reads TGTGCCAGCAGCTTATCCCCTAACTATGGCTACACCTTC. It encodes CASSLSPNYGYTF. The chain couples TRBV7-3 to TRBJ1-2; unclear D gene. The germline V gene has CDR1 SGHTA and CDR2 FQGTGA. This CDR3 has 13 residues. Trimming stripped 2 bases from V and 0 bases from J, with 4 bases between.

This clonotype was seen ten or more times. The rearrangement uses TRBV27 and TRBJ2-1, with no clear D. Trimming pared 8 bases from V and 9 bases from J, leaving 14 bases between. This CDR3 has 12 amino acids. Germline V gives CDR1 MNHEY, CDR2 SMNVEV (reference sequence). CDR3 bases: TGTGCCAGCGGGAATTACGAGGTTGAGCAGTTCTTC. This codes for CASGNYEVEQFF.

V is TRBV7-3 and J is TRBJ2-7; 11 bases line up with TRBD2. The V segment lost 5 bases and the J segment 5 bases; nucleotides outside the gene matches: 5. Germline CDR1 reads SGHTA; CDR2 reads FQGTGA. The length of the CDR3 is 14 residues. Here the CDR3 reads CASSRLAGNNEQYF. In nucleotides, the CDR3 is TGTGCCAGCAGCCGACTAGCGGGAAACAACGAGCAGTACTTC.

This clonotype was detected a few times. The CDR3 loop reads CASSPDRSRETQYF. The CDR3 bases are TGTGCCAGCAGCCCGGACAGGTCAAGAGAGACCCAGTACTTC. The chain has TRBV2 and TRBJ2-5, with 7 nucleotides matching TRBD1. Germline assignment: CDR1 SNHLY and CDR2 FYNNEI. V lost 6 bases and J lost 4; bases outside the gene matches: 8. The CDR3 covers 14 residues.

This clonotype has more than one count but fewer than ten. The chain joins TRBV27 to TRBJ2-7, with 8 nucleotides matching TRBD1. J lost 3 bases, V lost 5 bases, and 9 bases had no gene match. Germline V gene data show CDR1 as MNHEY and CDR2 as SMNVEV (reference sequence). This CDR3 contains 15 residues. The CDR3 reads CASSPGTGIFYEQYF. In DNA form, the CDR3 reads TGTGCCAGCAGTCCCGGGACAGGTATCTTCTACGAGCAGTACTTC.